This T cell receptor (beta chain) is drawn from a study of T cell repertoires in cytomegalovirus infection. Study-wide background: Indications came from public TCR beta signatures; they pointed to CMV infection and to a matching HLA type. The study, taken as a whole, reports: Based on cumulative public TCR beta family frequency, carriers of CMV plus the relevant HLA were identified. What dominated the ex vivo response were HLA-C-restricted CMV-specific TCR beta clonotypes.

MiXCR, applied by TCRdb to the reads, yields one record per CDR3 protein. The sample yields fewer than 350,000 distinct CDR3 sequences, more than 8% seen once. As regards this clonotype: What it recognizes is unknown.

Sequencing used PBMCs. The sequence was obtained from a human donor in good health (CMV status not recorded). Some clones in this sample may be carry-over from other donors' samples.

CDR3 residues: CASSEDGTRATEAFF. The CDR3, as DNA: TGTGCCAGCAGCGAGGACGGTACAAGAGCCACTGAAGCTTTCTTT. The genes are TRBV9 and TRBJ1-1; D gene unclear. This CDR3 is 15 amino acids long. Germline V gene sequence: CDR1 SGDLS, CDR2 YYNGEE. The germline V and J ends were trimmed by 3 bases and 4 bases, with 16 bases remaining between them.